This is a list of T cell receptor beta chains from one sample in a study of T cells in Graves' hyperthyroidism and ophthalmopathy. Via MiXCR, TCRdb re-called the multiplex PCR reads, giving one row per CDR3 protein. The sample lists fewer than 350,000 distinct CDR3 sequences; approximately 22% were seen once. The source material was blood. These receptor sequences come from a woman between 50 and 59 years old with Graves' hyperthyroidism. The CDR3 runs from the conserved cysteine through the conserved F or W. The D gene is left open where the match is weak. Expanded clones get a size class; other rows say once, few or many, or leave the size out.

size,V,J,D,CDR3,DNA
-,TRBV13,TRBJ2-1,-,CASSPRRGGTYNEQFF,TGTGCCAGCAGCCCGAGGCGGGGCGGGACTTACAATGAGCAGTTCTTC
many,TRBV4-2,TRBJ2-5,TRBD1,CASSYSRTGFGSPQETQYF,TGTGCCAGCAGCTACTCCAGGACAGGGTTTGGCAGCCCCCAAGAGACCCAGTACTTC
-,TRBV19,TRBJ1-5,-,CASDRGIFTYSNQPQHF,TGTGCCAGTGACCGCGGAATTTTCACATATAGCAATCAGCCCCAGCATTTT
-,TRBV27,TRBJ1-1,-,CASSLSRNMNTEAFF,TGTGCCAGCAGTTTATCTCGTAACATGAACACTGAAGCTTTCTTT
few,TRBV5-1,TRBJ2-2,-,CASSSGTITGELFF,TGCGCCAGCAGCTCCGGGACAATTACCGGGGAGCTGTTTTTT
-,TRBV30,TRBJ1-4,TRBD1,CAWLGQGTEKLFF,TGTGCCTGGCTGGGACAGGGAACTGAAAAACTGTTTTTT
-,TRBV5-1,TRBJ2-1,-,CASSLVRRGSYNEQFF,TGCGCCAGCAGCTTGGTGAGGCGGGGTTCCTACAATGAGCAGTTCTTC
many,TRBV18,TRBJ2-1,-,CASSPSSKNEQFF,TGTGCCAGCTCACCTTCATCGAAGAATGAGCAGTTCTTC
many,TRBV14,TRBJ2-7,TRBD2,CASSQESGRAYEQYF,TGTGCCAGCAGCCAAGAATCCGGGAGGGCCTACGAGCAGTACTTC
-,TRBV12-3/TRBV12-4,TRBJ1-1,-,CASSTYLRTAENTEAFF,TGTGCCAGCAGTACCTATCTGAGGACAGCCGAGAACACTGAAGCTTTCTTT
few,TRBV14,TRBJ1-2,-,CASSQSDTLFGYTF,TGTGCCAGCAGCCAATCGGACACTCTATTCGGATACACCTTC
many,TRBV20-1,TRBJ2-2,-,CSANRDGKTGELFF,TGCAGTGCTAACCGGGACGGAAAGACCGGGGAGCTGTTTTTT
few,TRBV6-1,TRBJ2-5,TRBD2,CASSSVSGRAGSETQYF,TGTGCCAGCAGTTCCGTTAGCGGGAGGGCCGGGTCAGAGACCCAGTACTTC
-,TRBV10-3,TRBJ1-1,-,CAISDKGVTTEAFF,TGTGCCATCAGTGATAAGGGGGTAACCACTGAAGCTTTCTTT
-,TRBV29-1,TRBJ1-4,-,CSVLRGKGEKLFF,TGCAGCGTTTTGCGAGGGAAGGGTGAAAAACTGTTTTTT
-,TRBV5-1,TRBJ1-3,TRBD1,CASSLMVQGGAGNTIYF,TGCGCCAGCAGCTTGATGGTACAGGGGGGCGCTGGAAACACCATATATTTT
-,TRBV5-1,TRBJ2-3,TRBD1,CASSYTGATDTDTQYF,TGCGCCAGCAGCTACACAGGGGCCACGGACACAGATACGCAGTATTTT
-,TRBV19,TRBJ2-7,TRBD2,CASSSGTSVSSYEQYF,TGTGCCAGTAGCTCCGGGACTAGCGTTAGCTCCTACGAGCAGTACTTC
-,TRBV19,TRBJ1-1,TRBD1,CASSLTRGPGGMNTEAFF,TGTGCCAGTAGCCTAACGAGGGGACCAGGGGGTATGAACACTGAAGCTTTCTTT
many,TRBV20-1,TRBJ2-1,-,CSARGQVLKNEQFF,TGCAGTGCTAGAGGTCAGGTTCTCAAGAATGAGCAGTTCTTC
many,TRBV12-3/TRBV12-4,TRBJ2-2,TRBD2,CASSPLAGASTGELFF,TGTGCCAGCAGTCCTCTAGCGGGGGCTTCCACCGGGGAGCTGTTTTTT
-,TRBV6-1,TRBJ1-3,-,CASSEGSSRDTIYF,TGTGCCAGCAGTGAAGGCTCAAGTAGGGACACCATATATTTT
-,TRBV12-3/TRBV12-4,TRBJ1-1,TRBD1,CASSFPLRTGAEAFF,TGTGCCAGCAGTTTTCCCCTCCGGACAGGGGCTGAAGCTTTCTTT
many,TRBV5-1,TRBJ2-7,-,CASSLNRYEQYF,TGCGCCAGCAGCTTGAACAGGTACGAGCAGTACTTC
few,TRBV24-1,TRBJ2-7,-,CATSGMGAEQYF,TGTGCCACCAGTGGTATGGGGGCTGAGCAGTACTTC
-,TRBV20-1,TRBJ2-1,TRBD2,CSARRTSGRRDNEQSF,TGCAGTGCTAGAAGGACTAGCGGGAGGAGGGACAATGAGCAGTCCTTC
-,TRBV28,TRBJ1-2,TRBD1,CASSSPGQRNYGYTF,TGTGCCAGCAGTTCCCCGGGACAGAGGAACTATGGCTACACCTTC
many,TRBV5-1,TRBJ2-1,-,CASSLGVGGSYNEQFF,TGCGCCAGCAGCTTGGGGGTCGGCGGTAGCTACAATGAGCAGTTCTTC